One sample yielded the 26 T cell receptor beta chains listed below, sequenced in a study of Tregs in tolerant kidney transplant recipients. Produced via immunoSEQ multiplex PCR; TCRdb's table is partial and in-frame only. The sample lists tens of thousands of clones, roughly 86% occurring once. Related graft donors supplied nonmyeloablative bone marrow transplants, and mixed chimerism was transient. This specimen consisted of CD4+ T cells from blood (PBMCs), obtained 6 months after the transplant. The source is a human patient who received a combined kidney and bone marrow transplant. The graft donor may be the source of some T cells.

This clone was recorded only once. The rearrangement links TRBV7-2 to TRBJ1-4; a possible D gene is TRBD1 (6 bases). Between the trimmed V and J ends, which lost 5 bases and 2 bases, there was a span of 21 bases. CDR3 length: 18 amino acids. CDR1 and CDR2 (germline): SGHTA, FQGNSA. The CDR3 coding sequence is TGTGCCAGCAGCGCCAATCCGTACAGGGATCCCACTAATGAAAAACTGTTTTTT. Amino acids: CASSANPYRDPTNEKLFF. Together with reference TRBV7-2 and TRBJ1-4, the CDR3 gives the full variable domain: GAGVSQSPSNKVTEKGKDVELRCDPISGHTALYWYRQSLGQGLEFLIYFQGNSAPDKSGLPSDRFSAERTGGSVSTLTIQRTQQEDSAVYLCASSANPYRDPTNEKLFFGSGTQLSVL.

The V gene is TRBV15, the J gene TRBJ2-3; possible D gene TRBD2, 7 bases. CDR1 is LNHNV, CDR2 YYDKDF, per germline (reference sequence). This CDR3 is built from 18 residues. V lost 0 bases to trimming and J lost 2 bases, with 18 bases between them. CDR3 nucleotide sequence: TGTGCCACCAGCAGAGAAAGGGGGGGCATTACTAACACAGATACGCAGTATTTT. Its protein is CATSRERGGITNTDTQYF.

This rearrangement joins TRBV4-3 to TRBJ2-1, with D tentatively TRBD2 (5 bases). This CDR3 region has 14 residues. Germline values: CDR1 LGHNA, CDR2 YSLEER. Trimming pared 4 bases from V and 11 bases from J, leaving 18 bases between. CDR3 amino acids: CASSLHPEGNQQFF. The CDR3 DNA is TGCGCCAGCAGCCTACACCCCGAGGGTAACCAGCAGTTCTTC.

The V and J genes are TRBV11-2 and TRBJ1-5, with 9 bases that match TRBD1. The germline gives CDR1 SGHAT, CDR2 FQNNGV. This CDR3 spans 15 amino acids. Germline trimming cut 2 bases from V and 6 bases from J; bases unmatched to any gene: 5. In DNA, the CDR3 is TGTGCCAGCAGCTTATCGGGACAGGGTATTCAGCCCCAGCATTTT. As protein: CASSLSGQGIQPQHF.

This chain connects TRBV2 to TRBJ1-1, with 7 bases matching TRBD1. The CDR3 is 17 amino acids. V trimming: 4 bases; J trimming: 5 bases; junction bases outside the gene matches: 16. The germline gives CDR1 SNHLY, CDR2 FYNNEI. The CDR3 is CASSADRRWGKRTEAFF. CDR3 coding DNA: TGTGCCAGCAGTGCGGACAGGCGATGGGGAAAACGGACTGAAGCTTTCTTT.

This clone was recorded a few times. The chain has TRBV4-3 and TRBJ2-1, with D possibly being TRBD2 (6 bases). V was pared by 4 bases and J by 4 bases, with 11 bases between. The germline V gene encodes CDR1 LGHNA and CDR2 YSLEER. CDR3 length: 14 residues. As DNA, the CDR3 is TGCGCCAGCAGCCGCGAGCGGGCTTACAATGAGCAGTTCTTC. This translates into CASSRERAYNEQFF.

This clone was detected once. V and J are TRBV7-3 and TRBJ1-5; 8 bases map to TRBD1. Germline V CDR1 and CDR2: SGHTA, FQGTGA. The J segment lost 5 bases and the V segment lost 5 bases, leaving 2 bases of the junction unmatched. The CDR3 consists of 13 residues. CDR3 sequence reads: CASSPDRDQPQHF. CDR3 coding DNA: TGTGCCAGCAGCCCGGACAGGGATCAGCCCCAGCATTTT.

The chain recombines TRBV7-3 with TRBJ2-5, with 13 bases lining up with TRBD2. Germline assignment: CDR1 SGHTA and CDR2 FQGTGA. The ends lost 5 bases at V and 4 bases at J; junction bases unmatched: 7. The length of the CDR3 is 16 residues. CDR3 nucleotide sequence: TGTGCCAGCAGCCCAACAGGACTAGCGGGAGTAGAGACCCAGTACTTC. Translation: CASSPTGLAGVETQYF.

CDR3 in DNA: TGTGCCAGCAGCTTCAAGCGGGGGCGACAACCCTACGAGCAGTACTTC. Translation gives CASSFKRGRQPYEQYF. V is TRBV7-2 and J is TRBJ2-7; TRBD2 matches at 8 bases. Germline lookup yields CDR1 SGHTA and CDR2 FQGNSA. J lost 2 bases, V lost 3 bases, and 9 bases had no gene match. The CDR3 length is 16 residues.

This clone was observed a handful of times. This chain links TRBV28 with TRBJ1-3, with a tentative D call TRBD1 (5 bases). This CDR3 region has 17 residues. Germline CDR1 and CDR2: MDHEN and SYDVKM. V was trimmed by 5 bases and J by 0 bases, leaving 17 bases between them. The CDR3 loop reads CASSQTGHVVSGNTIYF. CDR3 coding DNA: TGTGCCAGCAGTCAAACTGGACACGTAGTCTCTGGAAACACCATATATTTT.

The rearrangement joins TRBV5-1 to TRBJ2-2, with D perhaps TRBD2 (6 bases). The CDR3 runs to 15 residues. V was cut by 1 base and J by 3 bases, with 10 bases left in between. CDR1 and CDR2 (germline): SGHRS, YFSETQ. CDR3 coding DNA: TGCGCCAGCAGCTTGTGGGGGGTGGACACCGGGGAGCTGTTTTTT. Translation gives CASSLWGVDTGELFF.

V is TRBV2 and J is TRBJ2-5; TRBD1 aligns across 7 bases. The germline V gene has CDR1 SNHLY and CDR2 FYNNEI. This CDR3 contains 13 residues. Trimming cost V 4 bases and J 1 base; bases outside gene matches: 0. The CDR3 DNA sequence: TGTGCCAGCAGTGGGACAGGCCAAGAGACCCAGTACTTC. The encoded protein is CASSGTGQETQYF. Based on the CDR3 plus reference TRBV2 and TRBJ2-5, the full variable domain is EPEVTQTPSHQVTQMGQEVILRCVPISNHLYFYWYRQILGQKVEFLVSFYNNEISEKSEIFDDQFSVERPDGSNFTLKIRSTKLEDSAMYFCASSGTGQETQYFGPGTRLLVL.

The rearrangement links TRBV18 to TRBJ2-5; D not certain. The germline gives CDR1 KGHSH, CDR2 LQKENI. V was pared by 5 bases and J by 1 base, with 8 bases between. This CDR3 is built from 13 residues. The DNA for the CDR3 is TGTGCCAGCTCAAGAGCTAGCCAAGAGACCCAGTACTTC. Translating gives CASSRASQETQYF.

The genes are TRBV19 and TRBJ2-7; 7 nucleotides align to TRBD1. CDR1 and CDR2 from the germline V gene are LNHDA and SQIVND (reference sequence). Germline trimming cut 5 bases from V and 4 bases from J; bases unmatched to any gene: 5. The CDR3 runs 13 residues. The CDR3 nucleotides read TGTGCCAGTAGTCCGGGACAGAGATACGAGCAGTACTTC. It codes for CASSPGQRYEQYF.

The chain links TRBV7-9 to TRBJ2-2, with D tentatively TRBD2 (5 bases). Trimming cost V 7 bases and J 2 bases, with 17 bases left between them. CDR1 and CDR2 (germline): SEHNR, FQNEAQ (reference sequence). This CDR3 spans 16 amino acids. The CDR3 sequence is CASNGMWRANTGELFF. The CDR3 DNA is TGTGCCAGCAACGGGATGTGGCGGGCAAACACCGGGGAGCTGTTTTTT. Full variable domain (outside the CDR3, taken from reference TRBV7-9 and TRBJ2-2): DTGVSQNPRHKITKRGQNVTFRCDPISEHNRLYWYRQTLGQGPEFLTYFQNEAQLEKSRLLSDRFSAERPKGSFSTLEIQRTEQGDSAMYLCASNGMWRANTGELFFGEGSRLTVL.

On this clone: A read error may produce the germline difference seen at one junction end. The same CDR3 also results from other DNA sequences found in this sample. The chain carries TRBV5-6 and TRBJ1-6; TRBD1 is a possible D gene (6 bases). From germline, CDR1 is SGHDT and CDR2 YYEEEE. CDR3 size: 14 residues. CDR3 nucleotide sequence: TGTGCCAGCAGCCAGACCAGGGGCAATTCCCCCCTCCACTTT. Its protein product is CASSQTRGNSPLHF.

The DNA of the CDR3 is TGTGCCAGCAGCTTGCAGGGGGCCGGAAACATTCAGTACTTC. This gives the protein CASSLQGAGNIQYF. The J gene is TRBJ2-4, the V gene TRBV11-3; 8 positions agree with TRBD1. The germline CDR1 and CDR2 sequences are SGHNT and YENEEA. J was trimmed by 6 bases and V by 3 bases; bases with no gene match: 4. This CDR3 is built from 14 residues.

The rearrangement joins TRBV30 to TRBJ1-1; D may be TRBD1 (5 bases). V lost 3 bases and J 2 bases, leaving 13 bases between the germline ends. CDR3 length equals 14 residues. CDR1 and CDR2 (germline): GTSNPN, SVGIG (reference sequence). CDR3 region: CAWRGDYTNTEAFF. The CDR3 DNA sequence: TGTGCCTGGAGGGGGGACTACACCAACACTGAAGCTTTCTTT. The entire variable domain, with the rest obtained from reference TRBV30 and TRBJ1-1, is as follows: SQTIHQWPATLVQPVGSPLSLECTVEGTSNPNLYWYRQAAGRGLQLLFYSVGIGQISSEVPQNLSASRPQDRQFILSSKKLLLSDSGFYLCAWRGDYTNTEAFFGQGTRLTVV.

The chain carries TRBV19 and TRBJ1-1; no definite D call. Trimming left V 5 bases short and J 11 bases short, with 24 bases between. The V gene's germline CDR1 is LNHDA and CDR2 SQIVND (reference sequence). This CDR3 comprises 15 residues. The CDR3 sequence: CASSSGVGGSKFAFF. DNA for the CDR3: TGTGCCAGTAGTTCCGGGGTAGGAGGCTCCAAATTCGCTTTCTTT. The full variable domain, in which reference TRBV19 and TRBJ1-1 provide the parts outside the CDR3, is DGGITQSPKYLFRKEGQNVTLSCEQNLNHDAMYWYRQDPGQGLRLIYYSQIVNDFQKGDIAEGYSVSREKKESFPLTVTSAQKNPTAFYLCASSSGVGGSKFAFFGQGTRLTVV.

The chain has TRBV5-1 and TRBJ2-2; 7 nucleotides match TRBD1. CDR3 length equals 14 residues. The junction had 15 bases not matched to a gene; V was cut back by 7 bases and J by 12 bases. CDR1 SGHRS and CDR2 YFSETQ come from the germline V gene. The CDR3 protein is CASGDRDQPGKLFF. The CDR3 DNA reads TGCGCCAGCGGCGACAGGGATCAACCGGGGAAGCTGTTTTTT.

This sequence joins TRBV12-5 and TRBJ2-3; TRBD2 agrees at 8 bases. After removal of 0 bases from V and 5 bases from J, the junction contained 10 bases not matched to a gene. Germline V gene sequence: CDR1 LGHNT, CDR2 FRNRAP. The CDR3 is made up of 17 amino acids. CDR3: CASGLVLSSGNEDTQYF. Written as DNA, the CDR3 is TGTGCTAGTGGTTTGGTACTGAGTAGCGGGAACGAAGATACGCAGTATTTT.

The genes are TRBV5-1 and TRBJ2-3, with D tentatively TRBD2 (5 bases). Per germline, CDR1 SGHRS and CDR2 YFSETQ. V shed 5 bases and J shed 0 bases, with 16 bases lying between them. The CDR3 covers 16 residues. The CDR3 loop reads CASSLVLGPSTDTQYF. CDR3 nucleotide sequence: TGCGCCAGCAGTCTCGTACTAGGGCCAAGCACAGATACGCAGTATTTT.

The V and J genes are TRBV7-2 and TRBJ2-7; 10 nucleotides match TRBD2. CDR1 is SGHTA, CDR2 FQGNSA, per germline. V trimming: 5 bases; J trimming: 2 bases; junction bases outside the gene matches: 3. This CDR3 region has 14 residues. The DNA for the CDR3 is TGTGCCAGCAGCACTAGCGGGGTTACCTACGAGCAGTACTTC. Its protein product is CASSTSGVTYEQYF.

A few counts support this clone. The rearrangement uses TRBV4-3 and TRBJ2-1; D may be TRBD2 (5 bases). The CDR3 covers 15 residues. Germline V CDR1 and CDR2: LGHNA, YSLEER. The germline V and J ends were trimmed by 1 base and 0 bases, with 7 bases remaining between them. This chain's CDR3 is CASSQVGSSYNEQFF. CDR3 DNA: TGCGCCAGCAGCCAAGTAGGGAGCTCCTACAATGAGCAGTTCTTC.

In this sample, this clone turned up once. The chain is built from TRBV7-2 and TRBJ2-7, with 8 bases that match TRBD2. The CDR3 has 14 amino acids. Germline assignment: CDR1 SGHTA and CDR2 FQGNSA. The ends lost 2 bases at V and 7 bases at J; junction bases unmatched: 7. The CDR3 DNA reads TGTGCCAGCAGCTTATCGGGGGGGCTAGGGGAGCAGTACTTC. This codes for CASSLSGGLGEQYF.

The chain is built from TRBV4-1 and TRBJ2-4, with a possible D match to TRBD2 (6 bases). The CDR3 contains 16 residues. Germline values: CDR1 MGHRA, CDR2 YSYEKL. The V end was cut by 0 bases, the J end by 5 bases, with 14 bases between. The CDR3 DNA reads TGCGCCAGCAGCCAAGAAGGTGGGGGGAAGGAAAACATTCAGTACTTC. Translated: CASSQEGGGKENIQYF.